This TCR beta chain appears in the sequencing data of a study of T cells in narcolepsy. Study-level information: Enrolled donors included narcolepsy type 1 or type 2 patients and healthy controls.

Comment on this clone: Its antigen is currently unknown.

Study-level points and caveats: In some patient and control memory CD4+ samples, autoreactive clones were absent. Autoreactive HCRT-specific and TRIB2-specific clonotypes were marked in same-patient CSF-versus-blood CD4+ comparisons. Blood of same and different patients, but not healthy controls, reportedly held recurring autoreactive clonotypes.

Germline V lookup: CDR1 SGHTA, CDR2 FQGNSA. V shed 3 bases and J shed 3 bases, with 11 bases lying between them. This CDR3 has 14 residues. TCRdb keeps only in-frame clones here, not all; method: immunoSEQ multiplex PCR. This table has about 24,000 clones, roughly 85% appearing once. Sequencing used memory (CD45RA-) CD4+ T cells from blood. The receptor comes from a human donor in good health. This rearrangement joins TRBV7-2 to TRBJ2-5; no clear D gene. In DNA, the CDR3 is TGTGCCAGCAGCTTTGGGTTAAGGGAAGAGACCCAGTACTTC. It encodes CASSFGLREETQYF.